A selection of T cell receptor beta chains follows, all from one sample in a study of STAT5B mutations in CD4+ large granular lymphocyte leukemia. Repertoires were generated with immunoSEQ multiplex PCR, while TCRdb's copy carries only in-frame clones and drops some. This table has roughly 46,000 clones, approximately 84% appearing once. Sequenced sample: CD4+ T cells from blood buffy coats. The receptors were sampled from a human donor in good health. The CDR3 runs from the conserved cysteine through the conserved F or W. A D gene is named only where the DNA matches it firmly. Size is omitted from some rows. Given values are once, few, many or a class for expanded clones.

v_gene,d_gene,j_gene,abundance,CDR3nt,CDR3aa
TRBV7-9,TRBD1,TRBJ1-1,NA,TGTGCCAGCAGCCTGACAGGGGGGGGAAACACTGAAGCTTTCTTT,CASSLTGGGNTEAFF
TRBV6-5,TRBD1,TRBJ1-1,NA,TGTGCCAGCAGTTCATGGGGACAGGGTTTTGAAGCTTTCTTT,CASSSWGQGFEAFF
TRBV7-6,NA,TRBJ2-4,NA,TGTGCCAGCAGCTTTGCCGACAGCTCAGGCATTCAGTACTTC,CASSFADSSGIQYF
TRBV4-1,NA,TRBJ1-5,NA,TGCGCCAGCAGCCAAGCTACATCTAGCAATCAGCCCCAGCATTTT,CASSQATSSNQPQHF
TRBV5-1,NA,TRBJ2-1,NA,TGCGCCAGCAGCTTGGTCTTGACAGGTGGCAATGAGCAGTTCTTC,CASSLVLTGGNEQFF
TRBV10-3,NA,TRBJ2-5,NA,TGTGCCATCAGTGAGCAGGAGACCCAGTACTTC,CAISEQETQYF
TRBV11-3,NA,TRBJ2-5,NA,TGTGCCAGCAGCTTAGAGGGAGAGACCCAGTACTTC,CASSLEGETQYF
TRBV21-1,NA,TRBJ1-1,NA,TGTGCCAGCAGCAAAGTAGTGAACACTGAAGCTTTCTTT,CASSKVVNTEAFF
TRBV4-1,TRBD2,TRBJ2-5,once,TGCGCCAGCAGCCAAGCGGAAGCGGGGGGCCAAGAGACCCAGTACTTC,CASSQAEAGGQETQYF
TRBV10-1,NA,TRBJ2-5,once,TGCGCCACCGGAACGGTTAGCGGAGGGCAAGAGACCCAGTACTTC,CATGTVSGGQETQYF
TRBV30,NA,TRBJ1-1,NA,TGTGCCTCCCGGTTGGGACTGAACACTGAAGCTTTCTTT,CASRLGLNTEAFF
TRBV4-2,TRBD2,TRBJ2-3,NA,TGTGCCAGCAGCCAAGAATCCGGGACTAGCGGGGCAGATACGCAGTATTTT,CASSQESGTSGADTQYF
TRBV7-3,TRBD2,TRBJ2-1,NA,TGTGCCAGCAGCTTAACGTCCGCCCAGCGGGGTTCCTACAATGAGCAGTTCTTC,CASSLTSAQRGSYNEQFF
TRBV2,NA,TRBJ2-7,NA,TGTGCCAGCGTCAGGATGGGCTACGAGCAGTACTTC,CASVRMGYEQYF
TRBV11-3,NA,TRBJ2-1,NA,TGTGCCAGCAGCTTGCAGGGTTTGTACAATGAGCAGTTCTTC,CASSLQGLYNEQFF
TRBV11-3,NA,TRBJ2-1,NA,TGTGCCAGCAGCTTATACGGCGCAGGGATCTACAATGAGCAGTTCTTC,CASSLYGAGIYNEQFF
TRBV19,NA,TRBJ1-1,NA,TGTGCCAGTAGTATATATTCCATGCCCGAAGCTTTCTTT,CASSIYSMPEAFF
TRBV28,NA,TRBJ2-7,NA,TGTGCCAGCAGTATGGGTAGCAGCTACGAGCAGTACTTC,CASSMGSSYEQYF
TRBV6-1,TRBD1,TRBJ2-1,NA,TGTGCCAGCATCAGGACAGGGGGTCCCTACAATGAGCAGTTCTTC,CASIRTGGPYNEQFF
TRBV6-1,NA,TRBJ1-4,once,TGTGCCACCAGTGGCAGAGGCGCAGCTAATGAAAAACTGTTTTTT,CATSGRGAANEKLFF
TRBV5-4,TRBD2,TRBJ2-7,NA,TGTGCCAGCAGCTTTCCCGGGAGGAGTAACGAGCAGTACTTC,CASSFPGRSNEQYF
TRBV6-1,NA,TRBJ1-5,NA,TGTGCCAGCAGTGAACAAGGGGATCAGCCCCAGCATTTT,CASSEQGDQPQHF
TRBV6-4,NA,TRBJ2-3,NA,TGTGCCAGCAGTGATAAGTATACGGGCACAGATACGCAGTATTTT,CASSDKYTGTDTQYF
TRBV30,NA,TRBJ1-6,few,TGTGCCTGGATGAGGGACATAGGGAATTCACCCCTCCACTTT,CAWMRDIGNSPLHF
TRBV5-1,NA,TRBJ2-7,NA,TGCGCCAGCAGCTTGCAGGGTGTCTACGAGCAGTACTTC,CASSLQGVYEQYF
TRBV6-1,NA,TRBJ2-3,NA,TGTGCCAGCAGTGGTTGGGAAACAGATACGCAGTATTTT,CASSGWETDTQYF
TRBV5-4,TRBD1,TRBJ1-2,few,TGTGCCAGCAGCGTGGACAGGGGTTTCAATGGCTACACCTTC,CASSVDRGFNGYTF
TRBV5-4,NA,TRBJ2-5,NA,TGTGCCAGCAGCTTGGCTGATAGGAGGGAGACCCAGTACTTC,CASSLADRRETQYF
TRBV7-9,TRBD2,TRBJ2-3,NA,TGTGCCAGCAGTTTGGGTCTGCGGGGGTTAATGAATACGCAGTATTTT,CASSLGLRGLMNTQYF
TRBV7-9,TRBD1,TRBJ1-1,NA,TGTGCCAGCAGCCCATCAGGGGGACGGATTGAAGCTTTCTTT,CASSPSGGRIEAFF
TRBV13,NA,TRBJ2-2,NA,TGTGCCAGCAGACGAGTTGGTTTTGGGACCGGGGAGCTGTTTTTT,CASRRVGFGTGELFF
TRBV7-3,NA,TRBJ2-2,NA,TGTGCCAGCAGCTTCCTGACTAGCACCGGGGAGCTGTTTTTT,CASSFLTSTGELFF
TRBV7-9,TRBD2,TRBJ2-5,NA,TGTGCCAGCAGCTCCTCTTTTAGACTAGCGGGGCAAGAGACCCAGTACTTC,CASSSSFRLAGQETQYF
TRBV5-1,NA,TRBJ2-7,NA,TGCGCCAGCAGCTTCGGGCCGACAGGAAGCTCCTACGAGCAGTACTTC,CASSFGPTGSSYEQYF
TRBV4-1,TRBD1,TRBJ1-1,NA,TGCGCCAGCAGCCGACCGGGACAGATGAACACTGAAGCTTTCTTT,CASSRPGQMNTEAFF
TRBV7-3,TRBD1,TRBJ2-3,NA,TGTGCCAGCAGCCAGGGGGCCTCAGATACGCAGTATTTT,CASSQGASDTQYF
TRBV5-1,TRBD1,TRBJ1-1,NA,TGCGCCAGCAGCCAGAGGACAGGGAGACCTGAAGCTTTCTTT,CASSQRTGRPEAFF
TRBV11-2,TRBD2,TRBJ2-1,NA,TGTGCCAGCAGCTTAAGACTAGCGGCTTTGTCCAATGAGCAGTTCTTC,CASSLRLAALSNEQFF
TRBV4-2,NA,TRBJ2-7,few,TGTGCCAGCAGCCAAGCGGGGCAGGGCTACGAGCAGTACTTC,CASSQAGQGYEQYF
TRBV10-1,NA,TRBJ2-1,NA,TGCGCCAGCGGAGGGACGAGCTACAATGAGCAGTTCTTC,CASGGTSYNEQFF
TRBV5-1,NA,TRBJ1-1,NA,TGCGCCAGCAGCTTGGCCTTATCGGACACTGAAGCTTTCTTT,CASSLALSDTEAFF
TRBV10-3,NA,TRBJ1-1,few,TGTGCCATCAGTACCGACCGACTGTTATTGAACACTGAAGCTTTCTTT,CAISTDRLLLNTEAFF
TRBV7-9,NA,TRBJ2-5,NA,TGTGCCAGCAGCCCCCAGATTACCTACCGGGAGACCCAGTACTTC,CASSPQITYRETQYF